This T cell receptor beta chain comes out of a study of control samples from healthy donors and cancer patients. The assay was immunoSEQ multiplex PCR, and TCRdb's table has in-frame clones only and misses some. The sample lists more than 140,000 clones, about 90% occurring once. The CDR3 runs to 20 residues. Per germline, CDR1 SGHRS and CDR2 YFSETQ. V gave up 0 bases and J gave up 0 bases; unmatched junction bases: 9. The rearrangement uses TRBV5-1 and TRBJ2-1, with TRBD2 identical over 13 bases. Sequencing was done on a sample of blood. This clonotype was obtained from a man younger than 30 in good health. CDR3 DNA: TGCGCCAGCAGCTTGGTGGGACTAGCGGGGTCTCAAAGCTCCTACAATGAGCAGTTCTTC. Its translation is CASSLVGLAGSQSSYNEQFF.